These 2 T cell receptor beta chains were all obtained from the same sample, sequenced in a study of PD-1 blockade in classical Hodgkin lymphoma. Using immunoSEQ multiplex PCR, the repertoire was profiled, and TCRdb retains in-frame clones only, with some absent. This sample carries over 9,500 clones, roughly 80% of them seen once, and the ten largest clones take about 44%. Time point defined: cycle 4 day 1 (C4D1), after more than five weeks of nivolumab. Each patient relapsed following autologous stem cell transplantation, and prior brentuximab vedotin exposure differed. The specimen comprised peripheral blood mononuclear cells (PBMCs), sampled before the fourth cycle of nivolumab. These receptors all stem from a human donor with classical Hodgkin lymphoma.

This clone has a single count. CDR3 loop: CASSRTRPNEKLFF. The CDR3 DNA is TGTGCCAGCAGCAGGACCCGTCCCAATGAAAAACTGTTTTTT. The chain combines TRBV5-6 with TRBJ1-4; D remains unclear. The CDR3 loop spans 14 amino acids. Germline CDR1 is SGHDT and CDR2 is YYEEEE. V lost 4 bases to trimming and J lost 5 bases, with 12 bases between them.

The chain links TRBV7-2 to TRBJ1-5, with D maybe TRBD1 (6 bases). The CDR3 contains 15 residues. V dropped 5 bases and J dropped 5 bases, with 16 bases sitting between them. Germline V gene sequence: CDR1 SGHTA, CDR2 FQGNSA. CDR3 loop: CASSQGREVYQPQHF. CDR3 DNA: TGTGCCAGCAGCCAGGGGAGGGAGGTGTATCAGCCCCAGCATTTT.